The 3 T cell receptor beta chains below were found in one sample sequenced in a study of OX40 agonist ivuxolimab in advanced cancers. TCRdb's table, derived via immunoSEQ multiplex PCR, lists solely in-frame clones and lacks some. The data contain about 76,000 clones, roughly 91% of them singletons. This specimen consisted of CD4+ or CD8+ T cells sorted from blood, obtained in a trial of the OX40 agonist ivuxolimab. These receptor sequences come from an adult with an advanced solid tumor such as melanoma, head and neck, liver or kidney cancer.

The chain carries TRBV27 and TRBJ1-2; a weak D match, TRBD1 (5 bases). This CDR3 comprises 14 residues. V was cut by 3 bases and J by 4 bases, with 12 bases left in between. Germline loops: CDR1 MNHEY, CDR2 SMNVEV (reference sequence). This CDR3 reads CASSFAREGYGYTF. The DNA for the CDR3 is TGTGCCAGCAGTTTCGCCAGGGAGGGCTATGGCTACACCTTC.

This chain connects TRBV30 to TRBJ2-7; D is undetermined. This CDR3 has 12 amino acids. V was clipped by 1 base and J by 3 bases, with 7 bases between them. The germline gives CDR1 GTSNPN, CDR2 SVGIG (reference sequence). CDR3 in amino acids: CAWSAEDYEQYF. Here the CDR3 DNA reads TGTGCCTGGAGTGCCGAAGACTACGAGCAGTACTTC.

The CDR3 nucleotides read TGTGCCAGCAGCTTATTTAGGCGGGAGGATTTACCCGGGGAGCTGTTTTTT. It codes for CASSLFRREDLPGELFF. V gene TRBV5-6 combines with J gene TRBJ2-2; 8 bases agree with TRBD2. The germline gives CDR1 SGHDT, CDR2 YYEEEE. The CDR3 has 17 residues. With V trimmed by 2 bases and J by 6 bases, 12 bases remained unmatched.